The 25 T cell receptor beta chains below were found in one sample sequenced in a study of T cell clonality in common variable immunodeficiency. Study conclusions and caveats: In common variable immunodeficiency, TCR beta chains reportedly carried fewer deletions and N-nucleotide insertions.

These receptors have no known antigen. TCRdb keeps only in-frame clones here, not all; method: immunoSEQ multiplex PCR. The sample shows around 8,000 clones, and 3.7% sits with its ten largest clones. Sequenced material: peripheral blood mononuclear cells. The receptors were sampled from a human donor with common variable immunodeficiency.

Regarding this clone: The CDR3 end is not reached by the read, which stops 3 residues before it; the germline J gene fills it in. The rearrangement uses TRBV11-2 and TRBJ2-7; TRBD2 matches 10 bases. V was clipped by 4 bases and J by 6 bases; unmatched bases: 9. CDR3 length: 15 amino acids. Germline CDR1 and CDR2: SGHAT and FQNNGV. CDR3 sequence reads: CASSSSSGSISEQYF. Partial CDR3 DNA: TGTGCCAGCAGCTCATCTAGCGGGAGTATTAGCGAG. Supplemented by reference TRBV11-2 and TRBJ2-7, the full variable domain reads EAGVAQSPRYKIIEKRQSVAFWCNPISGHATLYWYQQILGQGPKLLIQFQNNGVVDDSQLPKDRFSAERLKGVDSTLKIQPAKLEDSAVYLCASSSSSGSISEQYFGPGTRLTVT.

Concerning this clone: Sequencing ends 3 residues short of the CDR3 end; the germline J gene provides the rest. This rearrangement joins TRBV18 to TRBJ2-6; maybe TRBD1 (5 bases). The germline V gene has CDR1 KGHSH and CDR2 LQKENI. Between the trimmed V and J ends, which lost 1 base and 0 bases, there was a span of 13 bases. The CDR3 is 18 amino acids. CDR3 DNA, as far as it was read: TGTGCCAGCTCACCACTAAACTTACAGGCCTCTGGGGCCAACGTC. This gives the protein CASSPLNLQASGANV. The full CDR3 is CASSPLNLQASGANVLTF.

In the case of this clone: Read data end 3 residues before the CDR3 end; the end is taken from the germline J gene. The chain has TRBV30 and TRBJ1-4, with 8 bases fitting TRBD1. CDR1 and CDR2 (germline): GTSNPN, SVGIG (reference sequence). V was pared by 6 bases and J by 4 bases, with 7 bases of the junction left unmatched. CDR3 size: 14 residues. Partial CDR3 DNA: TGTGCCTGCAACCGGGACAGGAGTAATGAAAAA. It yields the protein CACNRDRSNEK. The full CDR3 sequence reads CACNRDRSNEKLFF. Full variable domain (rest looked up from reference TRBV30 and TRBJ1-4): SQTIHQWPATLVQPVGSPLSLECTVEGTSNPNLYWYRQAAGRGLQLLFYSVGIGQISSEVPQNLSASRPQDRQFILSSKKLLLSDSGFYLCACNRDRSNEKLFFGSGTQLSVL.

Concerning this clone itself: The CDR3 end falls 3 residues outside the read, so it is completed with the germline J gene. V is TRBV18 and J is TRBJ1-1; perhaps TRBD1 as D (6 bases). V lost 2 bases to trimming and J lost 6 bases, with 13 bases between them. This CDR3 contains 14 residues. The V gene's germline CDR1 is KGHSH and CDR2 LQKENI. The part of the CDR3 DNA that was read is TGTGCCAGCTCACCAACACAGGGAAGGGCTGAA. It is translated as CASSPTQGRAE. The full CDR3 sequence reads CASSPTQGRAEAFF.

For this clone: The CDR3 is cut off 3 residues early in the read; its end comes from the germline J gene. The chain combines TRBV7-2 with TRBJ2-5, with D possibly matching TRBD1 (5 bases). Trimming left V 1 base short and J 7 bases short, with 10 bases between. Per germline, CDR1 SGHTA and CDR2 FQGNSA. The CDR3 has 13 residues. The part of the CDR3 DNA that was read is TGTGCCAGCAGCTTAGAGGGGTTCGGGACC. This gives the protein CASSLEGFGT. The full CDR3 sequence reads CASSLEGFGTQYF.

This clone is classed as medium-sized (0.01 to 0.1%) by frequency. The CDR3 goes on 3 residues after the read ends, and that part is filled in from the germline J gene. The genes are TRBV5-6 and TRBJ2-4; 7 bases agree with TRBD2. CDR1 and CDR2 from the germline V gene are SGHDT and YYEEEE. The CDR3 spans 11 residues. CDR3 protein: CASSLQRDQYF. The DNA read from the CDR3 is TGTGCCAGCAGCTTACAGCGGGAT.

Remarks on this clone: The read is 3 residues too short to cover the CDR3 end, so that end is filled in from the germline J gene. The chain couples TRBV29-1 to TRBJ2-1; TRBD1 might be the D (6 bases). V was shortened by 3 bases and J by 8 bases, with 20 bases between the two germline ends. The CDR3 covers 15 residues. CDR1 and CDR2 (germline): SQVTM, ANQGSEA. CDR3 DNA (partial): TGCAGCGTTGACCTTACTCCGGGACAAGTGGATGAG. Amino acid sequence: CSVDLTPGQVDE. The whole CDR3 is CSVDLTPGQVDEQFF.

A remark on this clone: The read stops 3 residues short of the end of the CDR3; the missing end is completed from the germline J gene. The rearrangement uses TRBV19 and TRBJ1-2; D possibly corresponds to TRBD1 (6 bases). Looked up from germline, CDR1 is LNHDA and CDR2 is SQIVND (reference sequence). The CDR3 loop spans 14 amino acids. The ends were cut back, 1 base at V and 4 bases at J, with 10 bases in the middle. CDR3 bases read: TGTGCCAGTAGTATAGCCAACAGGGTCTATGGC. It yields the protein CASSIANRVYG. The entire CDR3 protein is CASSIANRVYGYTF.

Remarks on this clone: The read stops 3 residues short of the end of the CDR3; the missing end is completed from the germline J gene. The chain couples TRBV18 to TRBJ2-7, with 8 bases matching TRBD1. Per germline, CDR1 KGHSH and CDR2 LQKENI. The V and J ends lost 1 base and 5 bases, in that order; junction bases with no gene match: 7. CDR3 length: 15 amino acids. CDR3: CASSPLGQGRNEQYF. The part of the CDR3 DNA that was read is TGTGCCAGCTCACCACTCGGACAGGGCAGGAACGAG. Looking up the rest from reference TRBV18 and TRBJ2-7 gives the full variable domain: NAGVMQNPRHLVRRRGQEARLRCSPMKGHSHVYWYRQLPEEGLKFMVYLQKENIIDESGMPKERFSAEFPKEGPSILRIQQVVRGDSAAYFCASSPLGQGRNEQYFGPGTRLTVT.

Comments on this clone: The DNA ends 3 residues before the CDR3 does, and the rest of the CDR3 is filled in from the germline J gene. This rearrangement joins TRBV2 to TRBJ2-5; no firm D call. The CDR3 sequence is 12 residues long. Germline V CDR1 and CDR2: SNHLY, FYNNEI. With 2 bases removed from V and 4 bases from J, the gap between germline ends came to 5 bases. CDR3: CASSELGETQYF. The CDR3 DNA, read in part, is TGTGCCAGCAGTGAACTAGGAGAGACC.

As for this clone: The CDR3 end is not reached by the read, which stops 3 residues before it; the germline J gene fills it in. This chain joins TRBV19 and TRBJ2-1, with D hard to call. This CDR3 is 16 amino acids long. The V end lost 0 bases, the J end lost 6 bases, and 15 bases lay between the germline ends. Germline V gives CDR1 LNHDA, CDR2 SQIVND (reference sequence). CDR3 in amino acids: CASSIDPVITFNEQFF. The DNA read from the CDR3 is TGTGCCAGTAGTATAGATCCAGTCATTACATTCAATGAG.

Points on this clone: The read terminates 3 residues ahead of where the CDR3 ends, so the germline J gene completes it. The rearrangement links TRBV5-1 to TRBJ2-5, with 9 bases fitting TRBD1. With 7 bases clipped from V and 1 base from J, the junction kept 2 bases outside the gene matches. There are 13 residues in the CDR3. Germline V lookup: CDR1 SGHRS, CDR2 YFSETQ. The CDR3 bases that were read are TGCGCCAGCGGGACAGGGTCCCAAGAGACC. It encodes CASGTGSQET. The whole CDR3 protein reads CASGTGSQETQYF. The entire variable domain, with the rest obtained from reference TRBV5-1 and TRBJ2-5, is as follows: KAGVTQTPRYLIKTRGQQVTLSCSPISGHRSVSWYQQTPGQGLQFLFEYFSETQRNKGNFPGRFSGRQFSNSRSEMNVSTLELGDSALYLCASGTGSQETQYFGPGTRLLVL.

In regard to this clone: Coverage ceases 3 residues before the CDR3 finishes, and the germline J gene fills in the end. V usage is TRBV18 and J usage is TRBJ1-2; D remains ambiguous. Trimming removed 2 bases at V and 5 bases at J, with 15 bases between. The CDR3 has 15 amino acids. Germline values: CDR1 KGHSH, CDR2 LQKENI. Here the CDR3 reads CASSPVPQEPYGYTF. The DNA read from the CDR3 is TGTGCCAGCTCACCAGTTCCCCAGGAACCTTATGGC.

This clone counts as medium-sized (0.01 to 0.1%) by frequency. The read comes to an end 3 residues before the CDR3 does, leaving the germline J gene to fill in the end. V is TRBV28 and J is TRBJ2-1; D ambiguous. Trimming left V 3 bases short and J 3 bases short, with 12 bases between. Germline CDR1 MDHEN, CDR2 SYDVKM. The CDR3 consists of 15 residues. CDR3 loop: CASSFLAPGYNEQFF. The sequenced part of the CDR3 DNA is TGTGCCAGCAGTTTCCTGGCGCCAGGCTACAATGAG.

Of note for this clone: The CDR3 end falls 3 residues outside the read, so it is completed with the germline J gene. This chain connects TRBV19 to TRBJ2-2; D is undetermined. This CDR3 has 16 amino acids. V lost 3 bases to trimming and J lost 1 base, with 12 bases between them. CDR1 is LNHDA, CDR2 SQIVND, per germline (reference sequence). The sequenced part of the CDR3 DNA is TGTGCCAGTAGTATTTGGCGGCCCCTGAACACCGGGGAG. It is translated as CASSIWRPLNTGE. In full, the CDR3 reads CASSIWRPLNTGELFF.

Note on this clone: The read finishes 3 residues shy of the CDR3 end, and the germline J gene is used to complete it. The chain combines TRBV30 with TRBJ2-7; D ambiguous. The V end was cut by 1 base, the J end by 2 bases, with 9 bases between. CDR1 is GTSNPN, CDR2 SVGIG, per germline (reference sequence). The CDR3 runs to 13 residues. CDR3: CAWSAVVAYEQYF. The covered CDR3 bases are TGTGCCTGGAGTGCCGTGGTAGCCTACGAG.

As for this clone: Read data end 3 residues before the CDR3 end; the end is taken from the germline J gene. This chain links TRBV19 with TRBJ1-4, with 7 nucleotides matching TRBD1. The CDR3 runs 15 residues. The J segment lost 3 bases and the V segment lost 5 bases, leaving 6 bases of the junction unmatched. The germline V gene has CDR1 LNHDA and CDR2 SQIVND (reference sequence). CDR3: CASSPRQGSNEKLFF. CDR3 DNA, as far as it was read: TGTGCCAGTAGTCCGAGACAGGGCTCTAATGAAAAA.

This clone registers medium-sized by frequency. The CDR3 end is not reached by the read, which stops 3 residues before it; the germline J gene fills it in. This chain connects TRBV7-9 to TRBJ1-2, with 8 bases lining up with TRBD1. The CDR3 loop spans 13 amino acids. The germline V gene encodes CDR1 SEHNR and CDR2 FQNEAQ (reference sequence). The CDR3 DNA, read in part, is TGTGCCAGCAGCTGGGGACAGGATGGAGGC. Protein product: CASSWGQDGG. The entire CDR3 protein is CASSWGQDGGYTF.

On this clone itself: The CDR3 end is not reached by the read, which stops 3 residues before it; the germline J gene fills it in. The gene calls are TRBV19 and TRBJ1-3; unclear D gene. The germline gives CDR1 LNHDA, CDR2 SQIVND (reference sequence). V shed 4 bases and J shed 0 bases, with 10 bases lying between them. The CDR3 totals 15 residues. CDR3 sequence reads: CASSKAYSSGNTIYF. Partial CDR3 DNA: TGTGCCAGTAGTAAAGCCTATAGCTCTGGAAACACC.

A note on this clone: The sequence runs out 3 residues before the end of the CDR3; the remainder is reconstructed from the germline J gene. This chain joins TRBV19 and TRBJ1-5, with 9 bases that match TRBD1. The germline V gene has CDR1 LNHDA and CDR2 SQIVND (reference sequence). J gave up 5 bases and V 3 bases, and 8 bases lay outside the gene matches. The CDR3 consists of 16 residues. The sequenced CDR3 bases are TGTGCCAGTAGTATTATGGGACAGGGATACGATCAGCCC. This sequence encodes CASSIMGQGYDQP. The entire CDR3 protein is CASSIMGQGYDQPQHF. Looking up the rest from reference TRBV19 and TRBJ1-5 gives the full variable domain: DGGITQSPKYLFRKEGQNVTLSCEQNLNHDAMYWYRQDPGQGLRLIYYSQIVNDFQKGDIAEGYSVSREKKESFPLTVTSAQKNPTAFYLCASSIMGQGYDQPQHFGDGTRLSIL.

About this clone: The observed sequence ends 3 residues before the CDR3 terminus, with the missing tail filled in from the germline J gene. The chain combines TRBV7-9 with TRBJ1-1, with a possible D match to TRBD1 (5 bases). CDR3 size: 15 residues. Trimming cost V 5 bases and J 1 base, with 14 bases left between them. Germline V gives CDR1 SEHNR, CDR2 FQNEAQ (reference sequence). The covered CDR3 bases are TGTGCCAGCAGCAGACATCAGGGCCCGAACACTGAA. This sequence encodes CASSRHQGPNTE. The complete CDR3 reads CASSRHQGPNTEAFF. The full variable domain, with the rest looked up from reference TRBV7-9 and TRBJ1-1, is DTGVSQNPRHKITKRGQNVTFRCDPISEHNRLYWYRQTLGQGPEFLTYFQNEAQLEKSRLLSDRFSAERPKGSFSTLEIQRTEQGDSAMYLCASSRHQGPNTEAFFGQGTRLTVV.

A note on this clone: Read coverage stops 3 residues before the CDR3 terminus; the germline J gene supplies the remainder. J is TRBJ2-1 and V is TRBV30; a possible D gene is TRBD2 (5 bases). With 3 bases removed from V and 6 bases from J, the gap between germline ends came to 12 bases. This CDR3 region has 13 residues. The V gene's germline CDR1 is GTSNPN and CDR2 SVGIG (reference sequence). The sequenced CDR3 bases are TGTGCCTGGAGAGATCTAGCCTTCAATGAG. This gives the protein CAWRDLAFNE. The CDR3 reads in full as CAWRDLAFNEQFF.

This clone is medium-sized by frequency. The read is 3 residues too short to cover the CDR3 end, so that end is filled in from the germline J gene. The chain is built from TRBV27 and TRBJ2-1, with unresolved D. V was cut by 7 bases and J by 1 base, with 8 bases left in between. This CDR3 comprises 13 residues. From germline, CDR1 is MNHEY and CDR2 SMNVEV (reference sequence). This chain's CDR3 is CASTPRSYNEQFF. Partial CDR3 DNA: TGTGCCAGCACGCCCAGGTCCTACAATGAG.

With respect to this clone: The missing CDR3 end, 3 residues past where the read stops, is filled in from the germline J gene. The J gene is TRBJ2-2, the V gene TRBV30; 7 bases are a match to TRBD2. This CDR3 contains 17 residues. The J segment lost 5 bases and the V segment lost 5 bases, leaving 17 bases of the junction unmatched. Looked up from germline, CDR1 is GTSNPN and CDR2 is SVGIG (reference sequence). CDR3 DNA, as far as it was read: TGTGCCTGGTTACCTCCACGGGGGGAATCACGGACCGGGGAG. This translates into CAWLPPRGESRTGE. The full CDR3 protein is CAWLPPRGESRTGELFF. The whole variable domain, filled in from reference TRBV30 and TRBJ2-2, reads SQTIHQWPATLVQPVGSPLSLECTVEGTSNPNLYWYRQAAGRGLQLLFYSVGIGQISSEVPQNLSASRPQDRQFILSSKKLLLSDSGFYLCAWLPPRGESRTGELFFGEGSRLTVL.

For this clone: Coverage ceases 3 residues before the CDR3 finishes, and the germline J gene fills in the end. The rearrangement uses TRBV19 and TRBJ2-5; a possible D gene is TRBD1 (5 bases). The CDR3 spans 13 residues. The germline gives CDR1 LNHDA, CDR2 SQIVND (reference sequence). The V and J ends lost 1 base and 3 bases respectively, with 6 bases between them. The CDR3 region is CASSIAREETQYF. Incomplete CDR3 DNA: TGTGCCAGTAGTATAGCCAGGGAAGAGACC.